The T cell receptor (beta chain) described here comes from a study of T cell repertoires in cytomegalovirus infection (dated by TCRdb to between 2018 and 2021). Some background on the complete study: Donor HLA type was relevant to the analysis, as public TCR beta signatures indicated carriage of CMV infection together with the matching HLA type.

A remark on this clonotype: The clone's antigen remains unknown. The junction does not match germline at one end; this may be a read error.

CDR1 and CDR2, looked up from the germline V gene, are SGHAT and FQNNGV. The CDR3 runs 16 amino acids, cysteine and phenylalanine included. Only the CDR3 DNA is retained, 48 bases long and in frame from the first base. TCRdb records Illumina HiSeq 1500 as the sequencer. TCRdb ran its own pipeline on the public reads, namely fastp trimming at Q25 and MiXCR clone calling, and kept in-frame beta chains. Each CDR3 protein gets just one entry, which takes the most common genes and DNA from the rows behind it. The sample table holds around 94,000 distinct CDR3 sequences, of which more than 15% were seen once. Approximately 7.9% of the sample is in the top ten clones. What the research found in general, with its limitations: In the ex vivo response, HLA-C-restricted CMV-specific TCR beta clonotypes were dominant, and in two of eight donors the single most frequent clonotype came from this HLA-C-restricted group. In both this cohort and an independent roughly 400-donor cohort, the cumulative frequency of public TCR beta family members distinguished carriers of CMV infection plus the relevant HLA type.

Sequencing used PBMCs. This TCR came from a human donor in good health (CMV status not recorded). Some clones in this sample may be carry-over from other donors' samples. The chain employs TRBV11-2 and TRBJ1-4; no D gene can be assigned with confidence. The CDR3 region has the sequence CASSLLPLPTNEKLFF. The sequence in DNA is TGTGCCAGCAGCTTACTGCCGCTCCCAACGAATGAAAAACTGTTTTTT. This CDR3, with the reference TRBV11-2 and TRBJ1-4 proteins standing in past its ends, gives the full variable domain EAGVAQSPRYKIIEKRQSVAFWCNPISGHATLYWYQQILGQGPKLLIQFQNNGVVDDSQLPKDRFSAERLKGVDSTLKIQPAKLEDSAVYLCASSLLPLPTNEKLFFGSGTQLSVL.